These 14 T cell receptor beta chains share one sample of origin, sequenced in a study of metastatic and nonmetastatic thyroid tumors. Ahead of thyroid surgery, no patient had received treatment of any kind. TCRdb re-called clones from the PCR reads using MiXCR. The sample lists approximately 34,000 clones; 15% to 20% were seen once. The sequencing input was blood. These receptors all come from a female donor with papillary thyroid cancer or a benign thyroid nodule (not recorded which). Some clones in this sample may be carry-over from other donors' samples.

The V gene is TRBV5-1, the J gene TRBJ2-3; 8 bases fit TRBD1. This CDR3 is 15 amino acids long. The junction had 6 bases not matched to a gene; V was cut back by 4 bases and J by 2 bases. Per germline, CDR1 SGHRS and CDR2 YFSETQ. The CDR3 region has the DNA TGCGCCAGCAGCCGAGACAGGGGCGACACAGATACGCAGTATTTT. It yields the protein CASSRDRGDTDTQYF.

Note on this clone: The junction differs from germline at one of its ends, possibly a read error. The V and J genes are TRBV5-1 and TRBJ2-1; D gene uncertain. The CDR3 sequence is 16 residues long. Germline assignment: CDR1 SGHRS and CDR2 YFSETQ. The CDR3: CASSLGRAHSYNAQFF. As DNA, the CDR3 is TGCGCCAGCAGCTTAGGACGAGCGCACTCCTACAATGCGCAGTTCTTC.

This clone was seen ten or more times. The gene calls are TRBV9 and TRBJ1-2, with 11 bases lining up with TRBD1. CDR1 is SGDLS, CDR2 YYNGEE, per germline. J lost 4 bases, V lost 0 bases, and 5 bases had no gene match. The CDR3 loop spans 16 amino acids. The CDR3 here is CASSVALGTGGYGYTF. Here the CDR3 DNA reads TGTGCCAGCAGCGTAGCCCTCGGGACAGGGGGCTATGGCTACACCTTC. The full variable domain, completed using reference TRBV9 and TRBJ1-2, is DSGVTQTPKHLITATGQRVTLRCSPRSGDLSVYWYQQSLDQGLQFLIQYYNGEERAKGNILERFSAQQFPDLHSELNLSSLELGDSALYFCASSVALGTGGYGYTFGSGTRLTVV.

In its sample, this clone was seen many times. V is TRBV30 and J is TRBJ2-5; D might be TRBD1 (6 bases). This CDR3 region has 14 residues. The germline V and J ends were trimmed by 2 bases and 5 bases, with 15 bases remaining between them. Germline values: CDR1 GTSNPN, CDR2 SVGIG (reference sequence). This CDR3 reads CAWSRDTVPETQYF. The CDR3 DNA sequence: TGTGCCTGGAGTAGGGACACTGTTCCGGAGACCCAGTACTTC.

With respect to this clone: A junction end diverges from the germline sequence, so it may reflect a read error. CDR3 region: CASILMSGSGTGELFF. For the CDR3, the DNA is TGTGCCAGCATCTTAATGAGCGGGAGCGGCACCGGGGAGCTATTTTTT. This chain uses TRBV7-3 with TRBJ2-2, with 8 bases identical to TRBD2. Looked up from germline, CDR1 is SGHTA and CDR2 is FQGTGA. The CDR3 runs to 16 residues.

As concerns this clone: A single base separates this from a much larger clone, so it may be a read error. The same CDR3 also results from other DNA sequences found in this sample. The rearrangement links TRBV4-2 to TRBJ1-4; D remains unclear. The CDR3 is 19 amino acids. Looked up from germline, CDR1 is LGHNA and CDR2 is YNFKEQ. CDR3 in DNA: TGTGCCAGTAGCCAAGATGTAGTCAGACCAATTGCAACTAATGAAAAACTGTTTTTT. Translated: CASSQDVVRPIATNEKLFF.

This clone was seen repeatedly, ten times or more. The chain is built from TRBV4-1 and TRBJ2-2; the D gene could be TRBD1 or TRBD2 (5 bases each). The CDR3 totals 17 residues. Germline CDR1 and CDR2: MGHRA and YSYEKL. The V end was cut by 1 base, the J end by 2 bases, with 14 bases between. This CDR3 is CASSQVGLQGNTGELFF. For the CDR3, the DNA is TGCGCCAGCAGCCAAGTCGGACTCCAGGGAAACACCGGGGAGCTGTTTTTT.

This clone was picked up many times. This chain joins TRBV6-2 or TRBV6-3 and TRBJ2-3, with TRBD2 matching 10 bases. The CDR3 spans 16 residues. Germline loops: CDR1 MNHEY, CDR2 SVGEGT. The junction had 10 bases not matched to a gene; V was cut back by 6 bases and J by 4 bases. CDR3: CASRQILAGVADTQYF. The CDR3 DNA reads as TGTGCCAGCAGACAAATCCTAGCGGGGGTTGCAGATACGCAGTATTTT.

This clone was counted many times. The V call is TRBV5-8, the J call TRBJ1-5; 7 bases fit TRBD1. Looked up from germline, CDR1 is SGHTS and CDR2 is YDEGEE. CDR3 length equals 15 residues. V shed 4 bases and J 9 bases; nucleotides not matched to a gene: 13. The CDR3: CASSHRGAVGAPQHF. DNA for the CDR3: TGTGCCAGCAGCCACAGGGGCGCGGTCGGGGCGCCCCAGCATTTT.

This clone was found a few times. The chain recombines TRBV6-5 with TRBJ2-7; tentatively, D is TRBD2 (6 bases). Germline V CDR1 and CDR2: MNHEY, SVGAGI. V dropped 4 bases and J dropped 4 bases, with 20 bases sitting between them. The CDR3 extends over 16 amino acids. Written as DNA, the CDR3 is TGTGCCAGCAGTTTATCGGAGGGAATGAGATTGTACGAGCAGTACTTC. Its translation is CASSLSEGMRLYEQYF.

In this sample, this clone turned up many times. The chain combines TRBV5-1 with TRBJ1-2; 8 bases are a match to TRBD1. Germline V lookup: CDR1 SGHRS, CDR2 YFSETQ. This CDR3 is built from 13 residues. Germline trimming cut 2 bases from V and 9 bases from J; bases unmatched to any gene: 6. DNA of the CDR3: TGCGCCAGCAGCTTAGGACAGGGAGGAAGCTACACCTTC. This gives the protein CASSLGQGGSYTF.

Of note for this clone: It may be a read error: a sequence one base away is much more abundant. The sample holds other DNA sequences that translate to the same CDR3. The chain links TRBV20-1 to TRBJ1-1; possibly TRBD1 for D (5 bases). The CDR3 totals 13 residues. In germline, CDR1 is DFQATT, CDR2 SNEGSKA (reference sequence). V was trimmed by 7 bases and J by 2 bases, leaving 14 bases between them. The DNA for the CDR3 is TGCAGTGATGGAGGGACGGCTAACACTGAAGCTTTCTTT. Protein product: CSDGGTANTEAFF.

Notes on this clone: A single base separates this from a much larger clone, so it may be a read error. This same CDR3 is encoded by further DNA sequences in the sample. J is TRBJ2-3 and V is TRBV19, with 7 bases aligning to TRBD2. Per germline, CDR1 LNHDA and CDR2 SQIVND (reference sequence). The CDR3 sequence is 15 residues long. The CDR3 sequence: CASSIVKPSGDTQYF. Here the CDR3 DNA reads TGTGCCAGTAGTATAGTCAAGCCTAGCGGAGATACTCAGTATTTT.

The chain couples TRBV27 to TRBJ1-1; D remains unclear. V gave up 3 bases and J gave up 12 bases, with 20 bases separating them. This CDR3 has 14 residues. Per the germline V gene, CDR1 is MNHEY and CDR2 is SMNVEV (reference sequence). CDR3 bases: TGTGCCAGCAGTTTTATAGGAGGGAACACTGAGTCTTTCTTT. Amino acids: CASSFIGGNTESFF.